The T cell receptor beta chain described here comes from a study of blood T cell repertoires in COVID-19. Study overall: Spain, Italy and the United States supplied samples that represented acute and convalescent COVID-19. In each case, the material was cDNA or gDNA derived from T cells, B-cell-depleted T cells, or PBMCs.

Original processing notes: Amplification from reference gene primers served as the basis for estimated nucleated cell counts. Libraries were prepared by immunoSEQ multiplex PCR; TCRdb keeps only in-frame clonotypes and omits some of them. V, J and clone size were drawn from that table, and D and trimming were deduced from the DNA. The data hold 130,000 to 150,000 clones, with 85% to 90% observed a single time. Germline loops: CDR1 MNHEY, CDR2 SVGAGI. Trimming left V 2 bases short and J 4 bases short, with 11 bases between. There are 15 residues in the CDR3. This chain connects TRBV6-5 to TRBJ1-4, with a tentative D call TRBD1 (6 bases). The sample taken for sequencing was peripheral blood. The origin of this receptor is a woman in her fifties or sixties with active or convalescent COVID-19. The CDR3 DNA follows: TGTGCCAGCAGTTACATGGGGGCCAATAATGAAAAACTGTTTTTT. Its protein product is CASSYMGANNEKLFF.